The clone carrying this T cell receptor beta chain has a single count. Trimming took off 1 base at V and 3 bases at J, with 13 bases between the two ends. The CDR3 runs to 15 residues. Looked up from germline, CDR1 is SNHLY and CDR2 is FYNNEI. TCRdb's copy holds only in-frame clones and misses some; the assay was immunoSEQ multiplex PCR. Of about 25,000 clones listed, roughly nine tenths are singletons. This sample was included in a study of blood T cell repertoires in COVID-19. The wider study: Some COVID-19 samples were acute and others convalescent; all came from the United States, Italy and Spain.

The chain couples TRBV2 to TRBJ2-7; maybe TRBD1 (6 bases). Material: peripheral blood. This clonotype was sampled from a man between 65 and 85 years old with acute or convalescent COVID-19. CDR3: CASSEGGGPYYEQYF. The DNA for the CDR3 is TGTGCCAGCAGTGAAGGTGGGGGCCCCTACTACGAGCAGTACTTC.